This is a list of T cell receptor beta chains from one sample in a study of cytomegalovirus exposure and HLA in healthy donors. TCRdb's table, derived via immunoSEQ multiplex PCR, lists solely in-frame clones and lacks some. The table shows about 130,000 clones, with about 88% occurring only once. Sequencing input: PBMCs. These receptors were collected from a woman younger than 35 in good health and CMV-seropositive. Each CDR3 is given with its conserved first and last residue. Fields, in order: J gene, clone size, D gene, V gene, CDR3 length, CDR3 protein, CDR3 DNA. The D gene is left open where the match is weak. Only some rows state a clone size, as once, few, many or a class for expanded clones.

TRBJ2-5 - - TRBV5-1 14 CASSLAMGRETQYF TGCGCCAGCAGCTTGGCGATGGGGCGAGAGACCCAGTACTTC
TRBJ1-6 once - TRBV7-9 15 CASSLAGNRASPLHF TGTGCCAGCAGCTTAGCGGGGAACAGGGCTTCACCCCTCCACTTT
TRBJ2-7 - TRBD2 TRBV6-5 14 CASNERDGSYEQYF TGTGCCAGCAACGAGCGGGACGGATCCTACGAGCAGTACTTC
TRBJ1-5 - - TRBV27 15 CASSLYARDNQPQHF TGTGCCAGCAGTTTATATGCACGGGACAATCAGCCCCAGCATTTT
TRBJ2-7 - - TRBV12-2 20 CASRLELDPSRQGVSYEQYF TGTGCAAGTCGCTTAGAGTTAGACCCCTCCAGACAGGGGGTATCCTACGAGCAGTACTTC
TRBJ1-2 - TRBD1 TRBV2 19 CASNQEDRGQGIQGYGYTF TGTGCCAGCAATCAGGAGGATAGGGGACAGGGTATACAGGGCTATGGCTACACCTTC
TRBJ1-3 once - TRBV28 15 CASSFQGRPGNTIYF TGTGCCAGCAGTTTTCAGGGGCGCCCTGGAAACACCATATATTTT
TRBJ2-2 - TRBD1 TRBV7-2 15 CASRRTGTNTGELFF TGTGCCAGCAGAAGGACAGGGACGAACACCGGGGAGCTGTTTTTT
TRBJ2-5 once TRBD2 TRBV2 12 CASSEPSGTQYF TGTGCCAGCAGTGAACCTAGCGGGACCCAGTACTTC
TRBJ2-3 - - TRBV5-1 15 CASSLAQSSTDTQYF TGCGCCAGCAGCTTGGCACAATCTAGCACAGATACGCAGTATTTT
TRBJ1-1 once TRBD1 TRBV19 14 CASSTGGGYTEAFF TGTGCCAGTAGCACAGGGGGAGGGTACACTGAAGCTTTCTTT
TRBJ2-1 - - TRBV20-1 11 CSSRGYNEQFF TGCAGTTCAAGGGGCTACAATGAGCAGTTCTTC
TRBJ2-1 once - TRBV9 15 CASSVGRYSYNEQFF TGTGCCAGCAGCGTAGGCAGGTATTCCTACAATGAGCAGTTCTTC
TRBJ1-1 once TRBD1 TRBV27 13 CASSFATGGQAFF TGTGCCAGCAGTTTCGCCACAGGGGGCCAGGCTTTCTTT
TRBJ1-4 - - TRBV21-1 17 CASSKPDSTTTNEKLFF TGTGCCAGCAGCAAGCCGGACAGTACCACAACTAATGAAAAACTGTTTTTT
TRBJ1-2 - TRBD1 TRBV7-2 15 CASSLGQGAFYGYTF TGTGCCAGCAGCTTAGGACAGGGGGCCTTCTATGGCTACACCTTC
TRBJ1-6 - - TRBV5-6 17 CASSLDARGSYNSPLHF TGTGCCAGCAGCTTGGATGCAAGGGGCTCCTATAATTCACCCCTCCACTTT
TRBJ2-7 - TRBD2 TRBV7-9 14 CASRGTSVAYEQYF TGTGCCAGCAGGGGGACTAGCGTAGCCTACGAGCAGTACTTC
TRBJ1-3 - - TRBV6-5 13 CASSRGAGNTIYF TGTGCCAGCAGCCGCGGGGCTGGAAACACCATATATTTT
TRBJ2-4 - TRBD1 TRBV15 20 CATSRDLRGQGMRSKNIQYF TGTGCCACCAGCAGAGACCTCAGGGGGCAGGGAATGAGGTCCAAAAACATTCAGTACTTC